The 10 T cell receptor beta chains below come from one sample, sequenced in a study of T-cell memory formation after mild COVID-19. TCRdb redid the calling of the 5' RACE reads with MiXCR, one entry per CDR3 protein. The data hold a few hundred thousand distinct CDR3 sequences, with approximately 16% observed a single time. Sequencing input: PBMCs or a T cell subset sorted from them (not recorded which). Every receptor here comes from a man between 18 and 29 years old who had mild COVID-19 (a few samples of this study predate the infection). Cell type and time point are not known.

This clonotype has only a few counts. The chain couples TRBV4-1 to TRBJ2-1; D remains unclear. V lost 4 bases, J lost 5 bases, and 15 bases lay in between. Germline values: CDR1 MGHRA, CDR2 YSYEKL. This CDR3 comprises 15 residues. The CDR3 region is CASSRPGLGDNEQFF. CDR3 nucleotides: TGCGCCAGCAGCCGGCCGGGTTTAGGTGACAATGAGCAGTTCTTC.

The rearrangement joins TRBV7-3 to TRBJ2-5; 9 bases match TRBD1. The germline gives CDR1 SGHTA, CDR2 FQGTGA. Trimming cost V 4 bases and J 3 bases; bases outside gene matches: 3. The CDR3 consists of 14 residues. In DNA form, the CDR3 reads TGTGCCAGCAGCTCGGGACAGGGAAAAGAGACCCAGTACTTC. Translation gives CASSSGQGKETQYF.

The J gene is TRBJ2-3, the V gene TRBV27, with 7 bases matching TRBD2. From germline, CDR1 is MNHEY and CDR2 SMNVEV (reference sequence). Trimming took 5 bases from V and 2 from J; bases not matched to a gene: 22. The CDR3 spans 20 residues. This CDR3 is CASSPQAFWASGFDTDTQYF. The DNA of the CDR3 is TGTGCCAGCAGTCCGCAGGCGTTTTGGGCTAGCGGATTCGACACAGATACGCAGTATTTT.

V usage is TRBV29-1 and J usage is TRBJ1-5; possibly TRBD1 for D (5 bases). Germline lookup yields CDR1 SQVTM and CDR2 ANQGSEA. V was shortened by 4 bases and J by 0 bases, with 7 bases between the two germline ends. The CDR3 runs to 13 residues. CDR3 coding DNA: TGCAGCGTTGGGCAGGGTAGCAATCAGCCCCAGCATTTT. Protein: CSVGQGSNQPQHF.

This chain connects TRBV19 to TRBJ2-1; TRBD2 matches 8 bases. Germline V gene lookup returns CDR1 LNHDA and CDR2 SQIVND (reference sequence). V gave up 3 bases and J gave up 0 bases; unmatched junction bases: 4. The CDR3 sequence is 16 residues long. The CDR3 DNA reads as TGTGCCAGTAGTATTCTGGCGGGGGGCTCCTACAATGAGCAGTTCTTC. This encodes CASSILAGGSYNEQFF.

The rearrangement links TRBV5-5 to TRBJ2-7; possibly TRBD1 or TRBD2 for D (5 bases each). V gave up 4 bases and J gave up 7 bases, with 21 bases separating them. CDR1 is SGHKS, CDR2 YYEKEE, per germline (reference sequence). CDR3 length: 15 residues. The CDR3 spells CASSPQSGGLGEQYF. The CDR3 bases are TGTGCCAGCAGCCCACAGAGTGGGGGTCTGGGGGAGCAGTACTTC.

The chain combines TRBV10-3 with TRBJ1-1; a weak D match, TRBD1 (5 bases). The CDR3 runs 13 residues. Looked up from germline, CDR1 is ENHRY and CDR2 is SYGVKD. The V end lost 7 bases, the J end lost 3 bases, and 12 bases lay between the germline ends. The CDR3 reads CAINRGGDTEAFF. The DNA of the CDR3 is TGTGCCATCAACCGCGGGGGGGACACTGAAGCTTTCTTT.

This clonotype showed up many times. The chain employs TRBV7-2 and TRBJ2-3, with TRBD2 identical over 9 bases. The CDR3 loop spans 14 amino acids. J lost 6 bases, V lost 4 bases, and 5 bases had no gene match. Germline V gene lookup returns CDR1 SGHTA and CDR2 FQGNSA. In nucleotides, the CDR3 is TGTGCCAGCAGCTGGGGACTAGCATCGGATACGCAGTATTTT. Amino acids: CASSWGLASDTQYF.

This clonotype was seen only a few times. The CDR3 is CASSRLAGGFGEQFF. Written as DNA, the CDR3 is TGTGCCAGCAGCCGACTAGCGGGGGGGTTCGGTGAGCAGTTCTTC. The chain combines TRBV12-3 or TRBV12-4 with TRBJ2-1; 14 nucleotides align to TRBD2. This CDR3 spans 15 amino acids. Trimming cost V 6 bases and J 9 bases; bases outside gene matches: 7.

This clonotype was seen a few times. The V call is TRBV7-9, the J call TRBJ2-1; D remains unclear. The CDR3 spans 12 residues. V dropped 6 bases and J dropped 4 bases, with 7 bases sitting between them. CDR1 is SEHNR, CDR2 FQNEAQ, per germline (reference sequence). This CDR3 is CASRLSYNEQFF. The CDR3 DNA sequence: TGTGCCAGCAGGTTGTCGTACAATGAGCAGTTCTTC.